The 12 T cell receptor beta chains in this list originate from one sample, sequenced in a study of cytomegalovirus exposure and HLA in healthy donors. Primers: 60 Vbeta forward and 13 Jbeta reverse. Using immunoSEQ multiplex PCR, the repertoire was profiled, and TCRdb retains in-frame clones only, with some absent. The table records 120,000 or so clones, over 70% of them present only once. Material for sequencing was PBMCs. These receptors were collected from a woman aged 45-65 years in good health and CMV-seropositive.

This chain joins TRBV19 and TRBJ2-3; a possible D gene is TRBD1 (5 bases). The V gene lost 5 bases and the J gene lost 6 bases, with 12 bases spanning the gap. The CDR3 is 13 amino acids. Germline V gives CDR1 LNHDA, CDR2 SQIVND (reference sequence). CDR3 coding DNA: TGTGCCAGTAGTTACGTTAGGGGTGATACGCAGTATTTT. The encoded protein is CASSYVRGDTQYF.

The chain carries TRBV5-1 and TRBJ1-1; maybe TRBD1 (6 bases). This CDR3 comprises 14 residues. V was clipped by 4 bases and J by 3 bases, with 13 bases between them. The germline V gene encodes CDR1 SGHRS and CDR2 YFSETQ. In DNA form, the CDR3 reads TGCGCCAGCAGCCCGCTGACAGGAGACACTGAAGCTTTCTTT. As protein: CASSPLTGDTEAFF. The variable domain in full, with the rest retrieved from reference TRBV5-1 and TRBJ1-1, is KAGVTQTPRYLIKTRGQQVTLSCSPISGHRSVSWYQQTPGQGLQFLFEYFSETQRNKGNFPGRFSGRQFSNSRSEMNVSTLELGDSALYLCASSPLTGDTEAFFGQGTRLTVV.

The chain couples TRBV7-2 to TRBJ2-5; 9 bases align to TRBD2. The ends lost 4 bases at V and 1 base at J; junction bases unmatched: 10. The CDR3 extends over 17 amino acids. The germline CDR1 and CDR2 sequences are SGHTA and FQGNSA. CDR3 loop: CASSSYPIAGAQETQYF. The CDR3 DNA sequence: TGTGCCAGCAGCTCCTACCCCATAGCGGGGGCCCAAGAGACCCAGTACTTC.

The chain employs TRBV7-9 and TRBJ1-6; 7 bases agree with TRBD1. The CDR3 runs 14 residues. V lost 6 bases to trimming and J lost 10 bases; unmatched junction nucleotides: 9. The germline CDR1 and CDR2 sequences are SEHNR and FQNEAQ (reference sequence). The CDR3 spells CASRETGQGSPLHF. The CDR3 region has the DNA TGTGCCAGCAGGGAGACAGGGCAAGGCTCACCCCTCCACTTT.

The V and J genes are TRBV2 and TRBJ1-5, with TRBD1 identical over 7 bases. CDR3 length: 15 residues. Germline CDR1 reads SNHLY; CDR2 reads FYNNEI. With 2 bases clipped from V and 4 bases from J, the junction kept 5 bases outside the gene matches. The CDR3 region has the DNA TGTGCCAGCAGTGAAACGACAGGGACGAATCAGCCCCAGCATTTT. As protein: CASSETTGTNQPQHF.

The chain uses TRBV19 and TRBJ2-1; 8 nucleotides match TRBD2. This CDR3 has 14 residues. CDR1 LNHDA and CDR2 SQIVND come from the germline V gene (reference sequence). V trimming: 0 bases; J trimming: 10 bases; junction bases outside the gene matches: 5. CDR3 region: CASSIDRGGLEQFF. The CDR3, as DNA: TGTGCCAGTAGTATAGATCGGGGGGGACTAGAGCAGTTCTTC.

The J gene is TRBJ1-1, the V gene TRBV6-1; perhaps TRBD1 as D (6 bases). The CDR3 has 15 amino acids. V was shortened by 2 bases and J by 4 bases, with 14 bases between the two germline ends. CDR1 and CDR2 from the germline V gene are MNHNS and SASEGT. This CDR3 is CASSESWGGGTEAFF. CDR3 in DNA: TGTGCCAGCAGTGAATCTTGGGGAGGGGGCACTGAAGCTTTCTTT.

The V gene is TRBV10-2, the J gene TRBJ2-1, with D perhaps TRBD2 (7 bases). V was cut by 6 bases and J by 0 bases, with 15 bases left in between. There are 16 residues in the CDR3. Per the germline V gene, CDR1 is WSHSY and CDR2 is SAAADI. This CDR3 is CASREGGGTSYNEQFF. The CDR3 DNA reads TGCGCCAGCAGGGAGGGGGGGGGCACCTCCTACAATGAGCAGTTCTTC.

A few counts support this clone. The genes are TRBV7-2 and TRBJ2-7; 7 bases are shared with TRBD1. This CDR3 region has 15 residues. Germline V gene data show CDR1 as SGHTA and CDR2 as FQGNSA. The V gene end was trimmed by 4 bases and the J gene end by 1 base; junction bases not matched to a gene: 7. CDR3 amino acids: CASSSTGAPSYEQYF. The CDR3 DNA is TGTGCCAGCAGCTCTACAGGGGCTCCATCCTACGAGCAGTACTTC.

V is TRBV27 and J is TRBJ1-4; 9 bases map to TRBD1. V was clipped by 3 bases and J by 8 bases; unmatched bases: 7. Germline V gene lookup returns CDR1 MNHEY and CDR2 SMNVEV (reference sequence). The CDR3 spans 15 residues. CDR3 nucleotide sequence: TGTGCCAGCAGTTTGCGATGGACAGGGGACGAAAAACTGTTTTTT. Translating gives CASSLRWTGDEKLFF.

The chain links TRBV11-2 to TRBJ2-1, with D possibly TRBD2 on 5 matching bases. The V gene's germline CDR1 is SGHAT and CDR2 FQNNGV. The germline V and J ends were trimmed by 0 bases and 4 bases, with 10 bases remaining between them. The CDR3 sequence is 15 residues long. The CDR3 DNA sequence: TGTGCCAGCAGCTTAGAGGTGGAGCGGTACAATGAGCAGTTCTTC. Amino acid sequence: CASSLEVERYNEQFF.

The chain is built from TRBV19 and TRBJ1-4; 8 bases line up with TRBD1. Germline lookup yields CDR1 LNHDA and CDR2 SQIVND (reference sequence). Losses at the gene ends were 5 bases for V and 6 bases for J; bases not matched to a gene: 5. The CDR3 runs to 14 residues. CDR3 protein: CASSLQTGDEKLFF. In DNA, the CDR3 is TGTGCCAGTAGTCTCCAGACAGGGGATGAAAAACTGTTTTTT.